Below, 6 T cell receptor beta chains from the same sample are listed, as sequenced in a study of CD8 T cells in ankylosing spondylitis. The antigens these receptors bind are not known. MiXCR, run by TCRdb on the 5' RACE reads, gives a single entry per CDR3 protein. Counted here are about 440,000 distinct CDR3 sequences, 15% to 20% occurring once; the ten biggest clones make up approximately 1%. Study observations and caveats: A motif of roughly eight highly homologous TCR beta variants was seen as apparently characteristic of ankylosing spondylitis blood.

The source material was blood, either unsorted or a sorted T cell fraction (not recorded which). The origin of the receptors is a male donor with ankylosing spondylitis.

The table lists this clonotype with many counts. The J gene is TRBJ1-1, the V gene TRBV20-1; 10 positions match TRBD1. The trim removed 0 bases at V and 5 bases at J, leaving 6 bases unmatched. This CDR3 is 15 amino acids long. The germline CDR1 and CDR2 sequences are DFQATT and SNEGSKA (reference sequence). CDR3 nucleotide sequence: TGCAGTGCTAGAGATCAGGGGACAGGGGAGACTGAAGCTTTCTTT. It encodes CSARDQGTGETEAFF.

The chain links TRBV20-1 to TRBJ1-1, with 8 bases fitting TRBD1. Trimming cost V 2 bases and J 8 bases; bases outside gene matches: 16. Per the germline V gene, CDR1 is DFQATT and CDR2 is SNEGSKA (reference sequence). This CDR3 region has 16 residues. CDR3 residues: CSARHSPYDRGGEAFF. In DNA form, the CDR3 reads TGCAGTGCTAGACACTCTCCGTACGACAGGGGCGGGGAAGCTTTCTTT.

V usage is TRBV7-2 and J usage is TRBJ2-3; 12 bases match TRBD2. After removal of 5 bases from V and 4 bases from J, the junction contained 13 bases not matched to a gene. Germline V gene data show CDR1 as SGHTA and CDR2 as FQGNSA. The CDR3 contains 18 residues. CDR3 bases: TGTGCCAGCAGCCTAACCCTAGCGGGAGGGCCGATCGCAGATACGCAGTATTTT. This gives the protein CASSLTLAGGPIADTQYF.

CDR3: CASSPSVGLGTLTYEQYF. CDR3 sequence (DNA): TGTGCCAGCAGCCCTTCAGTAGGCTTGGGAACCCTAACCTACGAGCAGTACTTC. The genes are TRBV28 and TRBJ2-7; D gene unclear. Between the trimmed V and J ends, which lost 6 bases and 2 bases, there was a span of 26 bases. Germline values: CDR1 MDHEN, CDR2 SYDVKM. This CDR3 has 18 amino acids.

The chain combines TRBV29-1 with TRBJ2-7; D remains unclear. This CDR3 is built from 13 residues. Germline V gene lookup returns CDR1 SQVTM and CDR2 ANQGSEA. Trimming took 7 bases from V and 2 from J, leaving 15 bases between them. CDR3 loop: CSAPTLTPYEQYF. DNA of the CDR3: TGCAGCGCTCCCACCCTCACCCCCTACGAGCAGTACTTC.

This clonotype was recorded many times. The chain has TRBV11-3 and TRBJ2-1; D remains unclear. CDR1 SGHNT and CDR2 YENEEA come from the germline V gene. V lost 1 base, J lost 4 bases, and 8 bases lay in between. There are 14 residues in the CDR3. CDR3 sequence (DNA): TGTGCCAGCAGCTTAGGCTCGCGGTACAATGAGCAGTTCTTC. Protein product: CASSLGSRYNEQFF.